The following is a T cell receptor (beta chain) sequence with its context. Assay used: immunoSEQ multiplex PCR; TCRdb lists only in-frame clones, some missing. The sample has around 100,000 clones, 92% seen once. With 1 base clipped from V and 6 bases from J, the junction kept 7 bases outside the gene matches. Germline values: CDR1 SGHTA, CDR2 FQGNSA. The CDR3 is 16 residues long. The sample originates from a study of T cell changes during pregnancy in multiple sclerosis. The starting material was peripheral blood, obtained after pregnancy. The source of this sequence is a female donor with multiple sclerosis, enrolled in a pregnancy study. This sequence joins TRBV7-2 and TRBJ2-2, with 8 bases fitting TRBD2. Here the CDR3 DNA reads TGTGCCAGCAGCTTAGTTGGCGGGGGGCGGCCCGGGGAGCTGTTTTTT. Amino acid sequence: CASSLVGGGRPGELFF. Full variable domain (outside the CDR3, taken from reference TRBV7-2 and TRBJ2-2): GAGVSQSPSNKVTEKGKDVELRCDPISGHTALYWYRQSLGQGLEFLIYFQGNSAPDKSGLPSDRFSAERTGGSVSTLTIQRTQQEDSAVYLCASSLVGGGRPGELFFGEGSRLTVL.